The 11 T cell receptor beta chains listed next were all sequenced from one sample in a study of PD-1 blockade in classical Hodgkin lymphoma. Each of the patients experienced relapse following autologous stem cell transplantation, and their brentuximab vedotin exposure differed. TCRdb's table, derived via immunoSEQ multiplex PCR, lists solely in-frame clones and lacks some. Of tens of thousands of clones in the sample, 88% were seen once. The material sequenced was peripheral blood mononuclear cells (PBMCs), taken at baseline. These receptors were obtained from a human donor with classical Hodgkin lymphoma.

This chain joins TRBV6-1 and TRBJ2-7, with 10 bases aligning to TRBD2. This CDR3 is built from 15 residues. Looked up from germline, CDR1 is MNHNS and CDR2 is SASEGT. With 2 bases clipped from V and 4 bases from J, the junction kept 5 bases outside the gene matches. In DNA, the CDR3 is TGTGCCAGCAGTGAAATGGCTAGCGGGAGTTACGAGCAGTACTTC. This translates into CASSEMASGSYEQYF.

The chain recombines TRBV5-1 with TRBJ1-4; D is uncertain. V dropped 2 bases and J dropped 0 bases, with 11 bases sitting between them. Looked up from germline, CDR1 is SGHRS and CDR2 is YFSETQ. This CDR3 is 16 amino acids long. CDR3 loop: CASSFGRTPTNEKLFF. CDR3 sequence (DNA): TGCGCCAGCAGCTTCGGGAGGACGCCAACTAATGAAAAACTGTTTTTT.

The V and J genes are TRBV5-1 and TRBJ2-5; TRBD1 or TRBD2 may be the D gene (6 bases each). Trimming removed 0 bases from V and 3 bases from J, with 9 bases in between. Germline CDR1 is SGHRS and CDR2 is YFSETQ. This CDR3 spans 14 amino acids. In nucleotides, the CDR3 is TGCGCCAGCAGCTTGGTTAGGGGGGAAGAGACCCAGTACTTC. This sequence encodes CASSLVRGEETQYF.

The V call is TRBV5-6, the J call TRBJ2-1, with 8 bases lining up with TRBD1. J gave up 4 bases and V 0 bases, and 3 bases lay outside the gene matches. The CDR3 totals 15 residues. Germline V CDR1 and CDR2: SGHDT, YYEEEE. The CDR3 nucleotides are TGTGCCAGCAGCTTGGATGGGACAGGATACAATGAGCAGTTCTTC. The encoded protein is CASSLDGTGYNEQFF.

This chain joins TRBV7-3 and TRBJ2-3; 8 bases align to TRBD1. After removal of 5 bases from V and 5 bases from J, the junction contained 9 bases not matched to a gene. This CDR3 spans 15 amino acids. CDR1 is SGHTA and CDR2 is FQGTGA in the germline V gene. The CDR3 DNA reads as TGTGCCAGCAGCCCATTAGGACAGGGTGGAGATACGCAGTATTTT. Protein sequence: CASSPLGQGGDTQYF.

A few counts support this clone. J is TRBJ2-1 and V is TRBV28; TRBD2 matches at 7 bases. From germline, CDR1 is MDHEN and CDR2 SYDVKM. The CDR3 covers 13 residues. V was pared by 4 bases and J by 6 bases, with 3 bases of the junction left unmatched. The CDR3 coding sequence is TGTGCCAGCAGTTCACTAGCGCCCAATGAGCAGTTCTTC. This encodes CASSSLAPNEQFF.

This clone was detected a few times. The V and J genes are TRBV9 and TRBJ2-7, with D uncertain. V was shortened by 0 bases and J by 2 bases, with 12 bases between the two germline ends. The CDR3 length is 15 residues. Germline CDR1 is SGDLS and CDR2 is YYNGEE. CDR3 protein: CASSVGALGPYEQYF. The CDR3 DNA sequence: TGTGCCAGCAGCGTAGGAGCTTTGGGTCCCTACGAGCAGTACTTC.

This rearrangement joins TRBV10-3 to TRBJ2-3, with D perhaps TRBD1 (5 bases). CDR3 length equals 16 residues. Trimming left V 0 bases short and J 0 bases short, with 10 bases between. Germline-derived CDR1 and CDR2 are ENHRY and SYGVKD. The CDR3 region is CAISESTAGSTDTQYF. The CDR3 bases are TGTGCCATCAGTGAGTCGACAGCAGGTAGCACAGATACGCAGTATTTT.

This chain uses TRBV6-7 with TRBJ1-5, with D possibly being TRBD1 (5 bases). TRBV6-7 has ORF status, its function being uncertain. Trimming removed 6 bases from V and 6 bases from J, with 15 bases in between. This CDR3 is 14 amino acids long. CDR3 region: CASRGQGLRQPQHF. CDR3 DNA sequence: TGTGCCAGCAGAGGGCAGGGCCTGCGTCAGCCCCAGCATTTT.

This chain connects TRBV9 to TRBJ1-4; tentative D call: TRBD1 (5 bases). The CDR3 is made up of 14 amino acids. CDR1 and CDR2 from the germline V gene are SGDLS and YYNGEE. V lost 0 bases to trimming and J lost 7 bases, with 10 bases between them. CDR3 nucleotides: TGTGCCAGCAGCGTAGCTACCGGGGCTGAAAAACTGTTTTTT. Its protein product is CASSVATGAEKLFF.

This sequence joins TRBV4-1 and TRBJ2-3, with D perhaps assigned TRBD1 or TRBD2 (5 bases each). The germline CDR1 and CDR2 sequences are MGHRA and YSYEKL. Trimming took off 0 bases at V and 9 bases at J, with 13 bases between the two ends. The CDR3 has 14 residues. The CDR3 region has the DNA TGCGCCAGCAGCCAAGATCGGGCAGGGACCACGCAGTATTTT. Its translation is CASSQDRAGTTQYF.